The 13 T cell receptor beta chains below come from one sample, sequenced in a study of cytomegalovirus exposure and HLA in healthy donors. Primers: 60 Vbeta forward and 13 Jbeta reverse. The table came from immunoSEQ multiplex PCR; TCRdb's copy has only in-frame clones and leaves some out. The repertoire holds approximately 170,000 clones, with 68% as singletons. The sequenced material came from PBMCs. These receptors were taken from a woman in her thirties or forties in good health and CMV-seropositive.

This clone was recorded once. The V and J genes are TRBV27 and TRBJ2-7; TRBD1 aligns across 9 bases. Germline V lookup: CDR1 MNHEY, CDR2 SMNVEV (reference sequence). This CDR3 is 17 amino acids long. The trim removed 0 bases at V and 3 bases at J, leaving 9 bases unmatched. This chain's CDR3 is CASSLSSPPGQGYEQYF. DNA of the CDR3: TGTGCCAGCAGTTTATCGTCCCCCCCGGGACAGGGCTACGAGCAGTACTTC.

Regarding this clone: Germline is not matched at one junction end, which may reflect a read error. The chain links TRBV7-9 to TRBJ1-2, with 8 bases aligning to TRBD1. This CDR3 has 14 amino acids. Germline V gives CDR1 SEHNR, CDR2 FQNEAQ (reference sequence). CDR3 amino acids: CSSIMTGVGYGYTF. DNA for the CDR3: TGTTCCAGCATCATGACAGGGGTAGGCTATGGCTACACCTTC.

This chain uses TRBV6-1 with TRBJ2-5; D might be TRBD2 (5 bases). Between the trimmed V and J ends, which lost 1 base and 1 base, there was a span of 13 bases. The CDR3 loop spans 16 amino acids. From germline, CDR1 is MNHNS and CDR2 SASEGT. The CDR3 region has the DNA TGTGCCAGCAGTGAAGAAGGACTGGGCCTCCAAGAGACCCAGTACTTC. This translates into CASSEEGLGLQETQYF.

The rearrangement joins TRBV9 to TRBJ2-2; 10 bases map to TRBD1. CDR3 length equals 16 residues. V was clipped by 0 bases and J by 6 bases; unmatched bases: 5. Germline V gene data show CDR1 as SGDLS and CDR2 as YYNGEE. The CDR3 loop is CASSVVKTGGPGELFF. In DNA form, the CDR3 reads TGTGCCAGCAGCGTAGTTAAGACAGGGGGCCCCGGGGAGCTGTTTTTT.

In this sample, this clone turned up once. The CDR3 spells CASSDDRIRSGNTIYF. The CDR3 DNA is TGTGCCAGCAGCGACGACAGGATTCGCTCTGGAAACACCATATATTTT. V is TRBV7-2 and J is TRBJ1-3; TRBD1 might be the D (6 bases). The CDR3 extends over 16 amino acids. V was shortened by 5 bases and J by 0 bases, with 14 bases between the two germline ends. Germline CDR1 and CDR2: SGHTA and FQGNSA.

V and J are TRBV6-1 and TRBJ2-1; no clear D. Germline V gene lookup returns CDR1 MNHNS and CDR2 SASEGT. V shed 3 bases and J shed 4 bases, with 10 bases lying between them. This CDR3 is built from 14 residues. The CDR3 nucleotides are TGTGCCAGCAGTGAGAGGTCCAGATACAATGAGCAGTTCTTC. This encodes CASSERSRYNEQFF.

The rearrangement uses TRBV5-6 and TRBJ2-3; no clear D. This CDR3 has 14 residues. Trimming shortened V by 0 bases and J by 2 bases, and 7 bases separated the two germline ends. CDR1 and CDR2 from the germline V gene are SGHDT and YYEEEE. CDR3 coding DNA: TGTGCCAGCAGCTTGGGTCAGATCACAGATACGCAGTATTTT. Its protein is CASSLGQITDTQYF.

This clone is a singleton in its sample. The gene calls are TRBV4-3 and TRBJ1-1, with TRBD1 identical over 8 bases. V lost 0 bases, J lost 3 bases, and 3 bases stayed unmatched. The germline gives CDR1 LGHNA, CDR2 YSLEER. The CDR3 length is 15 residues. CDR3 in amino acids: CASSQDSGGYTEAFF. The CDR3 bases are TGCGCCAGCAGCCAAGATTCAGGGGGCTACACTGAAGCTTTCTTT.

This clone was counted a single time. The rearrangement joins TRBV9 to TRBJ2-5; no reliable D call. Trimming pared 0 bases from V and 6 bases from J, leaving 18 bases between. The CDR3 spans 16 residues. Germline V gene lookup returns CDR1 SGDLS and CDR2 YYNGEE. The CDR3 DNA follows: TGTGCCAGCAGCGTAGGCTTCGCTCCGAGTTCGCAGACCCAGTACTTC. Translated: CASSVGFAPSSQTQYF.

This chain links TRBV18 with TRBJ2-3, with D perhaps TRBD2 (5 bases). V lost 4 bases, J lost 3 bases, and 11 bases lay in between. Germline V gives CDR1 KGHSH, CDR2 LQKENI. The CDR3 has 14 amino acids. The CDR3 coding sequence is TGTGCCAGCTCACTATCAACGGGGACAGATACGCAGTATTTT. Translating gives CASSLSTGTDTQYF.

This clone has only one observation. The chain is built from TRBV4-3 and TRBJ2-5; D might be TRBD2 (5 bases). The CDR3 runs 13 residues. The V gene lost 0 bases and the J gene lost 5 bases, with 7 bases spanning the gap. Germline CDR1 LGHNA, CDR2 YSLEER. The CDR3 DNA reads TGCGCCAGCAGCCAAGATCCGGGGGAGACCCAGTACTTC. This sequence encodes CASSQDPGETQYF.

This clone has only a few counts. The chain recombines TRBV5-6 with TRBJ2-5, with TRBD2 identical over 7 bases. Germline V gene sequence: CDR1 SGHDT, CDR2 YYEEEE. This CDR3 has 13 amino acids. Trimming removed 1 base from V and 12 bases from J; junction bases left unmatched: 9. The CDR3 coding sequence is TGTGCCAGCAGCTTGCAGCGGGACGAAAAAGAGTACTTC. It translates to CASSLQRDEKEYF.

This clone turned up a few times. The chain couples TRBV5-6 to TRBJ2-7, with 7 bases lining up with TRBD2. Germline V lookup: CDR1 SGHDT, CDR2 YYEEEE. The V gene end was trimmed by 2 bases and the J gene end by 3 bases; junction bases not matched to a gene: 8. The length of the CDR3 is 15 residues. CDR3 amino acids: CASSFLGGSNYEQYF. The CDR3 nucleotides read TGTGCCAGCAGCTTTTTGGGGGGGTCTAACTACGAGCAGTACTTC.